The rows below give T cell receptor beta chains drawn from one sample of a study of blood T cells in healthy people across ages. TCRdb re-analysed the 5' RACE reads in MiXCR, keeping a single row per CDR3 protein. The data show about 730,000 distinct CDR3 sequences, around 40% seen once. What was sequenced was blood. The source of these receptors is a woman in her sixties in good health. The CDR3 runs from the conserved cysteine through the conserved F or W.

TRBJ1-4	TRBV6-6	CASSYLVDRGEKLFF
TRBJ2-1	TRBV29-1	CSVEDGTGGNEQFF
TRBJ2-3	TRBV30	CAWSAGGRGDTQYF
TRBJ2-1	TRBV7-2	CASSASRDRGRQFF
TRBJ2-7	TRBV21-1	CASSNGGQGGPYEQYF
TRBJ2-7	TRBV7-2	CASSLGLSNYEQYF
TRBJ2-5	TRBV20-1	CSASQGPSVETQYF
TRBJ1-2	TRBV5-1	CASSPWTGLDYGYTF
TRBJ1-2	TRBV3-1	CASSQGGPRVGCTF
TRBJ2-5	TRBV27	CASGPTGRQETQYF
TRBJ2-1	TRBV20-1	CSATPGHVYNEQFF
TRBJ2-2	TRBV7-3	CASSLDGNTGELFF
TRBJ1-2	TRBV12-3/TRBV12-4	CASSPTGGIYGYTF
TRBJ2-7	TRBV5-1	CASSVGELGYEQYF
TRBJ1-1	TRBV10-1	CASSGGQGAEAFF
TRBJ2-3	TRBV10-3	CAIKDYVSKSTDTQYF
TRBJ2-2	TRBV3-1	CASSQVSGVPGELFF
TRBJ2-1	TRBV4-1	CASSQDFGSYNEQFF
TRBJ2-7	TRBV20-1	CSASVAGGGSSYEQYF
TRBJ1-5	TRBV6-2/TRBV6-3	CASSYSEGIGQPQHF
TRBJ1-5	TRBV7-2	CASSHGLSNQPQHF
TRBJ1-1	TRBV12-3/TRBV12-4	CASSLGRGFGTEAFF